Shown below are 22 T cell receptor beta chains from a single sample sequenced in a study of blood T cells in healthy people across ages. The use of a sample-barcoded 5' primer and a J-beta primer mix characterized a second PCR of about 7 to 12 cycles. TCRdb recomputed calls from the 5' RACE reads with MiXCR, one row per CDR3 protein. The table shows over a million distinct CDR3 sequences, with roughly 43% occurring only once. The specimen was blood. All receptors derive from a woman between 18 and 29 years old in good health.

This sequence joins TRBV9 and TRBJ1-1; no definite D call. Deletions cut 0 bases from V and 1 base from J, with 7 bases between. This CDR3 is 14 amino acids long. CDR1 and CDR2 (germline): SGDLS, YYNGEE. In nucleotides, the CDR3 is TGTGCCAGCAGCGTAGAAGGCAGGAACACTGAAGCTTTCTTT. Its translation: CASSVEGRNTEAFF. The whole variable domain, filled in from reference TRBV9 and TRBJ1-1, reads DSGVTQTPKHLITATGQRVTLRCSPRSGDLSVYWYQQSLDQGLQFLIQYYNGEERAKGNILERFSAQQFPDLHSELNLSSLELGDSALYFCASSVEGRNTEAFFGQGTRLTVV.

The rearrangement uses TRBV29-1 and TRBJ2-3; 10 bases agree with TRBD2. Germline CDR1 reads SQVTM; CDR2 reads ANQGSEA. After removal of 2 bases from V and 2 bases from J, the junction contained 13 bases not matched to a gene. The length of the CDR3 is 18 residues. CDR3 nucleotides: TGCAGCGTTGAATTCGGTCTAGCGGGAGCTGGAAACACAGATACGCAGTATTTT. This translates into CSVEFGLAGAGNTDTQYF.

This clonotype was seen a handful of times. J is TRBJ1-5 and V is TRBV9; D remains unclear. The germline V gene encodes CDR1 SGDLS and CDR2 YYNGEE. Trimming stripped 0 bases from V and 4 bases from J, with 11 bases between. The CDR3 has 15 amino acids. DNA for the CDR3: TGTGCCAGCAGCGTAGCTGGGCACCTAAATCAGCCCCAGCATTTT. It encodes CASSVAGHLNQPQHF.

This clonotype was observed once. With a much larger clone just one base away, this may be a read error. CDR3 DNA: TGTGCCCGCAGTTACTCGGCCAATGAGCAGTTCTTC. This translates into CARSYSANEQFF. The chain combines TRBV6-2 or TRBV6-3 with TRBJ2-1; D gene unclear. The CDR3 contains 12 residues. CDR1 MNHEY and CDR2 SVGEGT come from the germline V gene.

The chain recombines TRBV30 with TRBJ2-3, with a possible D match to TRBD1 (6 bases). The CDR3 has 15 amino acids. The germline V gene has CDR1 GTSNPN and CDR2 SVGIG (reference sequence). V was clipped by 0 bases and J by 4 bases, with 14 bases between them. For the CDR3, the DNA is TGTGCCTGGAGTGTACTAGGGGGAAGCGCAGATACGCAGTATTTT. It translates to CAWSVLGGSADTQYF. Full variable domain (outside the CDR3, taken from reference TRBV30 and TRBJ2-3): SQTIHQWPATLVQPVGSPLSLECTVEGTSNPNLYWYRQAAGRGLQLLFYSVGIGQISSEVPQNLSASRPQDRQFILSSKKLLLSDSGFYLCAWSVLGGSADTQYFGPGTRLTVL.

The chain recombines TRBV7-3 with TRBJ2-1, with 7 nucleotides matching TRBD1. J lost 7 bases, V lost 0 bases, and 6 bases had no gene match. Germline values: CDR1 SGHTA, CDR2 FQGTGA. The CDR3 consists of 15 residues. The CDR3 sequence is CASSLTTGPQNEQFF. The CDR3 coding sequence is TGTGCCAGCAGCTTAACGACAGGGCCTCAGAATGAGCAGTTCTTC.

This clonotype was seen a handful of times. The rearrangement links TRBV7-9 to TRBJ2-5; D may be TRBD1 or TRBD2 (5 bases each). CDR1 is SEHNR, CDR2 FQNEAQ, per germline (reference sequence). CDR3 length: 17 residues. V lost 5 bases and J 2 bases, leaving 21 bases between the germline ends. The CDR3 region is CASSRSTGPSTQETQYF. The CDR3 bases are TGTGCCAGCAGCCGTTCGACGGGACCGTCTACTCAAGAGACCCAGTACTTC.

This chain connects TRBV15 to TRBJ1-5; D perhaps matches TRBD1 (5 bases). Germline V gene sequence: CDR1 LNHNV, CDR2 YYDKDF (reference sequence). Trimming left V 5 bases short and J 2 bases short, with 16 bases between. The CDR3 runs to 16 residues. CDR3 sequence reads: CATSQISGVRNQPQHF. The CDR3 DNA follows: TGTGCCACCAGCCAGATCTCGGGGGTTCGCAATCAGCCCCAGCATTTT. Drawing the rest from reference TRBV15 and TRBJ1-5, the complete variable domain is DAMVIQNPRYQVTQFGKPVTLSCSQTLNHNVMYWYQQKSSQAPKLLFHYYDKDFNNEADTPDNFQSRRPNTSFCFLDIRSPGLGDTAMYLCATSQISGVRNQPQHFGDGTRLSIL.

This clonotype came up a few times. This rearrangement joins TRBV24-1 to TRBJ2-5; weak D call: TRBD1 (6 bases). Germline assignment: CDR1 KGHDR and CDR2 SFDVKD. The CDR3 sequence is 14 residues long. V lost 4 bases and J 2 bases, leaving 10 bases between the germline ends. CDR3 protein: CATSEAGVQETQYF. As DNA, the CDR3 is TGTGCCACCAGTGAGGCAGGGGTTCAAGAGACCCAGTACTTC.

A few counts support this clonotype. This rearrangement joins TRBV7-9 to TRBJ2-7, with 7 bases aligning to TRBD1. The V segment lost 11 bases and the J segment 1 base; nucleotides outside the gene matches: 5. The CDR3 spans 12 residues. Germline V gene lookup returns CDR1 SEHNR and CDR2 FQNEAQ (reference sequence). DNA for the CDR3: TGTGCCCTACAACAGGGGTCCTACGAGCAGTACTTC. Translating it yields CALQQGSYEQYF.

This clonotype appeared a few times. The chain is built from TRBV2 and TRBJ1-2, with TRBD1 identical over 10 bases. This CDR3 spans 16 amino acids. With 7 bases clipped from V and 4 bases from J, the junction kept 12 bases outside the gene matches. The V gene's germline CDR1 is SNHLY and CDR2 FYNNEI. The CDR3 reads CASTRTGGSRRYGYTF. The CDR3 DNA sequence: TGTGCCAGCACTCGGACAGGGGGGAGTCGGCGCTATGGCTACACCTTC. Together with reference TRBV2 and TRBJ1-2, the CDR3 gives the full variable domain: EPEVTQTPSHQVTQMGQEVILRCVPISNHLYFYWYRQILGQKVEFLVSFYNNEISEKSEIFDDQFSVERPDGSNFTLKIRSTKLEDSAMYFCASTRTGGSRRYGYTFGSGTRLTVV.

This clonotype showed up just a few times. CDR3 sequence reads: CASSVDPSGQETQYF. CDR3 nucleotide sequence: TGTGCCAGCAGCGTAGACCCTAGCGGGCAAGAGACCCAGTACTTC. The rearrangement joins TRBV9 to TRBJ2-5, with 8 positions matching TRBD2. V gave up 0 bases and J gave up 2 bases; unmatched junction bases: 3. CDR3 length equals 15 residues. The germline CDR1 and CDR2 sequences are SGDLS and YYNGEE.

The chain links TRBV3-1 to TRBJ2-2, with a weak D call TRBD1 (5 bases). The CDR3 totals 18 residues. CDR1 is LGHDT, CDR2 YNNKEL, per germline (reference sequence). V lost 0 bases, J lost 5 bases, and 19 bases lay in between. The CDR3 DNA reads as TGTGCCAGCAGCCAAGAAGGGGAACACAGTCCGTGGACCGGGGAGCTGTTTTTT. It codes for CASSQEGEHSPWTGELFF.

CDR3 DNA sequence: TGTGCCAGCAGCACAAGGACAGGGGTCTCCTACGAGCAGTACTTC. It yields the protein CASSTRTGVSYEQYF. This chain uses TRBV7-9 with TRBJ2-7; 9 bases align to TRBD1. Germline V lookup: CDR1 SEHNR, CDR2 FQNEAQ (reference sequence). With V trimmed by 5 bases and J by 0 bases, 5 bases remained unmatched. This CDR3 is 15 amino acids long.

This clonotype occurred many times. CDR3: CASSPGTGGETQYF. CDR3 coding DNA: TGTGCCAGCAGTCCCGGGACAGGGGGAGAGACCCAGTACTTC. The V gene is TRBV7-2, the J gene TRBJ2-5; 11 bases match TRBD1. The CDR3 length is 14 residues. Germline CDR1 and CDR2: SGHTA and FQGNSA. V shed 6 bases and J 4 bases; nucleotides not matched to a gene: 4.

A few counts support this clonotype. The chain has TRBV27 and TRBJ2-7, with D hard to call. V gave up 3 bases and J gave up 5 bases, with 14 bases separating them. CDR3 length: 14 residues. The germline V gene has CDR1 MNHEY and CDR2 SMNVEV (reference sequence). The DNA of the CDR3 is TGTGCCAGCAGTTTTGGGTCAGAAACCCACGAGCAGTACTTC. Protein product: CASSFGSETHEQYF.

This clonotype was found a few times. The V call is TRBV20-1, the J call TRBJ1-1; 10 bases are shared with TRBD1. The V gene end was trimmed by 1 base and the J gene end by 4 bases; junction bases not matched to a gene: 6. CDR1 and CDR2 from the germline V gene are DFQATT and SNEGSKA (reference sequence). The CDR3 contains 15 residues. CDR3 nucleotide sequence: TGCAGTGCTAGAGGCCGACAGGGGGCGGTCACTGAAGCTTTCTTT. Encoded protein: CSARGRQGAVTEAFF.

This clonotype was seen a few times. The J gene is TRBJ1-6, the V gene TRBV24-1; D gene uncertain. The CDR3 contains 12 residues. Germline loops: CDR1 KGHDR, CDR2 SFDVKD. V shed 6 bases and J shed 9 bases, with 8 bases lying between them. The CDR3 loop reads CATSLAGSPLHF. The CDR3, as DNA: TGTGCCACCAGTCTTGCAGGTTCACCCCTCCACTTT.

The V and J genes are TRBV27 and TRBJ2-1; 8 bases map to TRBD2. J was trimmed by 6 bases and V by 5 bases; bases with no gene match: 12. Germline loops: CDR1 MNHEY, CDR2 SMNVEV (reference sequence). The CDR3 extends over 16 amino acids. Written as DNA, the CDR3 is TGTGCCAGCAGTCCGGGACGGGGACTAGGGCCCAATGAGCAGTTCTTC. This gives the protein CASSPGRGLGPNEQFF.

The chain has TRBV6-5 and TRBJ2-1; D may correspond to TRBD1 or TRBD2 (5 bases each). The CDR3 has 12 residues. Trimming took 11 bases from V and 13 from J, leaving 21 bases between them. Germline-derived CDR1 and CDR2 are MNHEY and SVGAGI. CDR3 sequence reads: CASTSGQETQFF. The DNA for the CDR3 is TGTGCCTCTACATCGGGGCAAGAGACCCAGTTCTTC.

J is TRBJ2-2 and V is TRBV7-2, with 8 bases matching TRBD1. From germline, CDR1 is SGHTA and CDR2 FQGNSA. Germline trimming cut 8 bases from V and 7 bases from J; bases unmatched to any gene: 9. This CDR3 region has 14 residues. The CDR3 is CASGGQGAGGELFF. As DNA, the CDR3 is TGTGCCAGCGGCGGGCAGGGGGCTGGCGGGGAGCTGTTTTTT.

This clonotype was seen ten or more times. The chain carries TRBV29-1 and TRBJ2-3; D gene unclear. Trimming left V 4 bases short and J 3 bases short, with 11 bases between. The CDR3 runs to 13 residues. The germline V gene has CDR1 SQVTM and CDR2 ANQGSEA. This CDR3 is CSVVATRTDTQYF. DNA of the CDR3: TGCAGCGTTGTAGCCACCCGGACAGATACGCAGTATTTT.